These 19 T cell receptor beta chains were all obtained from the same sample, sequenced in a study of shared clonotypes between healthy human individuals. Repertoires were generated with immunoSEQ multiplex PCR, while TCRdb's copy carries only in-frame clones and drops some. Of under 1,100,000 clones in the sample, about 77% were seen once. The specimen sequenced was memory CD4+ T cells sorted from blood. The subset denotes: CD45RA-negative fraction. All receptors come from a man aged 18 to 35 in good health.

V gene TRBV9 combines with J gene TRBJ2-7; D may be TRBD1 (6 bases). CDR1 and CDR2 from the germline V gene are SGDLS and YYNGEE. V lost 0 bases and J 4 bases, leaving 14 bases between the germline ends. The CDR3 length is 15 residues. CDR3 region: CASSVGPGERYEQYF. In DNA, the CDR3 is TGTGCCAGCAGCGTAGGGCCAGGGGAGCGGTACGAGCAGTACTTC.

CDR3 sequence reads: CASSQDPPIFGNTIYF. CDR3 DNA sequence: TGTGCCAGCAGCCAAGATCCCCCGATATTTGGAAACACCATATATTTT. This chain connects TRBV14 to TRBJ1-3; D gene ambiguous. This CDR3 is built from 16 residues. V lost 0 bases and J 3 bases, leaving 12 bases between the germline ends. The germline CDR1 and CDR2 sequences are SGHDN and FVKESK.

This clone has a single count. This chain connects TRBV6-5 to TRBJ2-4, with 10 bases fitting TRBD1. The J segment lost 0 bases and the V segment lost 2 bases, leaving 1 base of the junction unmatched. The CDR3 length is 16 residues. Germline V CDR1 and CDR2: MNHEY, SVGAGI. The CDR3 DNA reads as TGTGCCAGCAGTTACGGGACAGGGGAAGCCAAAAACATTCAGTACTTC. Encoded protein: CASSYGTGEAKNIQYF.

This CDR3 is CASSFSVDSGELFF. CDR3 DNA: TGTGCCAGCAGCTTTTCTGTGGATTCCGGGGAGCTGTTTTTT. The J gene is TRBJ2-2, the V gene TRBV7-2; D remains ambiguous. V was trimmed by 3 bases and J by 6 bases, leaving 11 bases between them. CDR1 is SGHTA and CDR2 is FQGNSA in the germline V gene. The CDR3 length is 14 residues.

This chain uses TRBV11-2 with TRBJ1-2; a possible D gene is TRBD1 (6 bases). This CDR3 is built from 20 residues. Trimming left V 0 bases short and J 3 bases short, with 26 bases between. Germline V lookup: CDR1 SGHAT, CDR2 FQNNGV. The CDR3 loop reads CASSLDSAGARRRTYYGYTF. The CDR3 bases are TGTGCCAGCAGCTTAGATTCGGCAGGGGCGCGGCGGCGTACCTACTATGGCTACACCTTC.

The CDR3 loop is CASSLGVSTDTQYF. CDR3 bases: TGTGCCAGCTCGCTCGGGGTTAGCACAGATACGCAGTATTTT. V and J are TRBV18 and TRBJ2-3; maybe TRBD2 (5 bases). Trimming stripped 6 bases from V and 0 bases from J, with 10 bases between. The germline V gene encodes CDR1 KGHSH and CDR2 LQKENI. The CDR3 has 14 amino acids.

Notes on this clone: The same CDR3 can be traced to other DNA sequences in this sample. The V and J genes are TRBV18 and TRBJ2-5; D perhaps matches TRBD1 (5 bases). The CDR3 has 15 residues. Per germline, CDR1 KGHSH and CDR2 LQKENI. Trimming removed 6 bases from V and 1 base from J, with 15 bases in between. The CDR3 sequence is CASSPSAGPQETQYF. Written as DNA, the CDR3 is TGTGCCAGCTCCCCATCCGCAGGGCCCCAAGAGACCCAGTACTTC.

Concerning this clone: One base away lies a much larger clone, so this may be a sequencing read error. This sequence joins TRBV7-2 and TRBJ2-1; no reliable D call. V was cut by 1 base and J by 0 bases, with 7 bases left in between. Germline values: CDR1 SGHTA, CDR2 FQGNSA. The CDR3 sequence is 15 residues long. The CDR3 protein is CASSLDYSSYNEQFF. The CDR3 coding sequence is TGTGCCAGCAGCTTAGACTACAGCTCCTACAATGAGCAGTTCTTC.

This sequence joins TRBV29-1 and TRBJ2-7; 9 bases match TRBD1. The ends lost 6 bases at V and 5 bases at J; junction bases unmatched: 8. The CDR3 loop spans 13 amino acids. Per the germline V gene, CDR1 is SQVTM and CDR2 is ANQGSEA. This CDR3 reads CSVRDRDSDEQYF. CDR3 nucleotides: TGCAGCGTGCGGGACAGGGATAGTGACGAGCAGTACTTC.

The chain carries TRBV10-3 and TRBJ2-2, with 11 bases aligning to TRBD1. Germline CDR1 is ENHRY and CDR2 is SYGVKD. V was clipped by 6 bases and J by 8 bases; unmatched bases: 8. The CDR3 length is 15 residues. The CDR3 loop reads CAIRRGTGGPGELFF. Written as DNA, the CDR3 is TGTGCCATCAGACGAGGGACAGGGGGTCCGGGGGAGCTGTTTTTT.

CDR3 protein: CASSDAGGAGGYTF. The CDR3 DNA reads as TGTGCCAGCAGTGACGCGGGGGGGGCAGGCGGCTACACCTTC. J is TRBJ1-2 and V is TRBV6-6, with a weak D call TRBD1 (6 bases). The length of the CDR3 is 14 residues. Germline V CDR1 and CDR2: MNHNY, SVGAGI (reference sequence). V gave up 5 bases and J gave up 8 bases, with 18 bases separating them.

This clone occurred a few times. Additional DNA sequences in this sample encode the identical CDR3. The CDR3: CASSLKDTQYF. CDR3 bases: TGCGCCAGCAGCTTAAAAGATACGCAGTATTTT. The J gene is TRBJ2-3, the V gene TRBV5-1; D gene unclear. The ends were cut back, 2 bases at V and 5 bases at J, with 3 bases in the middle. Germline-derived CDR1 and CDR2 are SGHRS and YFSETQ. The CDR3 is 11 amino acids.

V usage is TRBV6-1 and J usage is TRBJ2-1; either TRBD1 or TRBD2 may supply D (5 bases each). V was cut by 4 bases and J by 2 bases, with 21 bases left in between. Germline V gives CDR1 MNHNS, CDR2 SASEGT. CDR3 length: 18 amino acids. CDR3 region: CASSGDGAKGGTYNEQFF. The CDR3 DNA follows: TGTGCCAGCAGTGGAGACGGGGCCAAAGGAGGTACCTACAATGAGCAGTTCTTC.

The chain carries TRBV14 and TRBJ2-7, with TRBD2 matching over 15 bases. The V gene's germline CDR1 is SGHDN and CDR2 FVKESK. The CDR3 loop spans 18 amino acids. With V trimmed by 6 bases and J by 2 bases, 11 bases remained unmatched. As DNA, the CDR3 is TGTGCCAGCAGTAGCTGGGGGACTAGCGGGAGGTCAGCCTACGAGCAGTACTTC. Translation gives CASSSWGTSGRSAYEQYF.

The V call is TRBV7-2, the J call TRBJ1-4; tentative D call: TRBD1 (5 bases). The V end was cut by 1 base, the J end by 7 bases, with 13 bases between. CDR3 length equals 15 residues. Germline lookup yields CDR1 SGHTA and CDR2 FQGNSA. Here the CDR3 DNA reads TGTGCCAGCAGCTTAGGTGGCAGGGAGGGTGAAAAACTGTTTTTT. Protein sequence: CASSLGGREGEKLFF.

The chain has TRBV6-6 and TRBJ2-7; D assignment may be TRBD1 or TRBD2 (5 bases each). The germline gives CDR1 MNHNY, CDR2 SVGAGI (reference sequence). Trimming took 7 bases from V and 3 from J, leaving 13 bases between them. The CDR3 is made up of 13 amino acids. The CDR3 loop is CASKRGQSYEQYF. The DNA for the CDR3 is TGTGCCAGCAAGAGGGGTCAGAGCTACGAGCAGTACTTC.

The rearrangement uses TRBV6-1 and TRBJ1-2, with D tentatively TRBD1 (5 bases). This CDR3 comprises 12 residues. Trimming shortened V by 2 bases and J by 7 bases, and 8 bases separated the two germline ends. CDR1 and CDR2 from the germline V gene are MNHNS and SASEGT. CDR3 in amino acids: CASSEPGLGYTF. The CDR3 DNA follows: TGTGCCAGCAGTGAACCGGGACTTGGCTACACCTTC.

The chain carries TRBV6-6 and TRBJ1-2; unclear D gene. Germline V gives CDR1 MNHNY, CDR2 SVGAGI (reference sequence). Trimming removed 7 bases at V and 5 bases at J, with 14 bases between. This CDR3 spans 13 amino acids. In DNA, the CDR3 is TGTGCCAGCATCCCAAGGGAGGGATATGGCTACACCTTC. Its protein product is CASIPREGYGYTF.

J is TRBJ2-7 and V is TRBV7-2; TRBD2 might be the D (6 bases). The V end was cut by 1 base, the J end by 4 bases, with 17 bases between. The CDR3 has 16 amino acids. Germline V CDR1 and CDR2: SGHTA, FQGNSA. As DNA, the CDR3 is TGTGCCAGCAGCTTAGTACTAGCAGCACTGGGGTACGAGCAGTACTTC. As protein: CASSLVLAALGYEQYF.